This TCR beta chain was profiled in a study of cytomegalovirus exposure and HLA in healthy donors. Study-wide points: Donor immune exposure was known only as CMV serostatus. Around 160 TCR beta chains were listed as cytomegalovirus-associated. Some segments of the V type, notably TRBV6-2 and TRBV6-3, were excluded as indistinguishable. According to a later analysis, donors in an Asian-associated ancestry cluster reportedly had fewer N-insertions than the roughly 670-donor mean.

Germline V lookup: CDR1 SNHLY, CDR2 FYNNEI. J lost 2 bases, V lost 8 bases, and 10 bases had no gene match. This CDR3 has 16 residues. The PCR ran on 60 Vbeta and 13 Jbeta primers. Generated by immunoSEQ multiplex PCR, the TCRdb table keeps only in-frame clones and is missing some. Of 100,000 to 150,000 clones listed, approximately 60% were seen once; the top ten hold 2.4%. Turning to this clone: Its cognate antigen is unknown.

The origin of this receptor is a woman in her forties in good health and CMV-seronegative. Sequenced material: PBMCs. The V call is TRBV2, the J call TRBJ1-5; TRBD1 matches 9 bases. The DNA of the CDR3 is TGTGCCAGCCGCGTACAGGGGGCGGTAGGCAATCAGCCCCAGCATTTT. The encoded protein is CASRVQGAVGNQPQHF.